Listed below are T cell receptor beta chains from one sample, sequenced in a study of T-cell memory formation after mild COVID-19. TCRdb processed the 5' RACE reads anew with MiXCR; each CDR3 protein has one entry. The table lists around 310,000 distinct CDR3 sequences, roughly 20% of them singletons. What was sequenced was PBMCs or a T cell subset sorted from them (not recorded which). The receptors originated from a man younger than 30 who had mild COVID-19 (a few samples of this study predate the infection). Cell type and time point are not known. The CDR3 runs from the conserved cysteine through the conserved F or W. Each record gives: V gene, D gene, clone size, J gene, CDR3 DNA, CDR3 protein. D genes are given only for firm matches. A row's size may be missing; if present it is once, few, many or a size class.

>TRBV7-3|TRBD1|NA|TRBJ1-2
TGTGCCAGCAGCCGACAGGGGGCGGCCGATGTCTACACCTTC
CASSRQGAADVYTF
>TRBV9|TRBD2|few|TRBJ2-3
TGTGCCAGCAGCGTTAGCGGGGGGTGGCCAGATACGCAGTATTTT
CASSVSGGWPDTQYF
>TRBV5-1|TRBD1|few|TRBJ2-2
TGCGCCAGCAGCGAGGGGACAGGGGCCGGGGAGCTGTTTTTT
CASSEGTGAGELFF
>TRBV5-5|NA|NA|TRBJ1-2
TGTGCCAGCAGCTTGTATTCAGGGAATTATGGCTACACCTTC
CASSLYSGNYGYTF
>TRBV18|TRBD1|few|TRBJ1-6
TGTGCCAGCTCACCACGGCGGGACAGGGATTCACCCCTCCACTTT
CASSPRRDRDSPLHF
>TRBV9|TRBD1|few|TRBJ2-1
TGTGCCAGCAGCGTCGGACAGGGGGAGCATGAGCAGTTCTTC
CASSVGQGEHEQFF
>TRBV12-3/TRBV12-4|TRBD1|few|TRBJ2-1
TGTGCCAGCAGTCCGAGACAGGGATCCTACAATGAGCAGTTCTTC
CASSPRQGSYNEQFF
>TRBV25-1|TRBD1|NA|TRBJ1-5
TGTGCCAGCAGTGGGGACAGGGAGACGGTCGATCAGCCCCAGCATTTT
CASSGDRETVDQPQHF
>TRBV7-2|NA|NA|TRBJ1-3
TGTGCCAGCAGCCCAGACAGGGGAAACACCATATATTTT
CASSPDRGNTIYF
>TRBV7-2|NA|few|TRBJ1-5
TGTGCCAGCAGCTTATGGGGGGGCGCCGAACAGCCCCAGCATTTT
CASSLWGGAEQPQHF
>TRBV9|TRBD1|NA|TRBJ2-3
TGTGCCAGCAGCGTAGGGACAGGCAACGCAGATACGCAGTATTTT
CASSVGTGNADTQYF
>TRBV12-3/TRBV12-4|TRBD2|few|TRBJ2-3
TGTGCCAGCAGTTTAGAAGCGGGGAGCACAGATACGCAGTATTTT
CASSLEAGSTDTQYF
>TRBV7-9|TRBD2|NA|TRBJ2-7
TGTGCCCTCTATGGGACTAGCGGGGGGAAGCAGTACTTC
CALYGTSGGKQYF
>TRBV7-2|TRBD1|NA|TRBJ1-1
TGTGCCAGCAGCGGGGGAAACAGGGGAGAAGCTTTCTTT
CASSGGNRGEAFF
>TRBV5-1|TRBD2|few|TRBJ2-1
TGCGCCAGCAGCCGTGGTAGCGGGGAGGGTGAGCAGTTCTTC
CASSRGSGEGEQFF
>TRBV20-1|TRBD1|NA|TRBJ2-3
TGCAGTGCTAGGCTTACCGGGACAGGGCGGACAGATACGCAGTATTTT
CSARLTGTGRTDTQYF
>TRBV10-3|TRBD1|few|TRBJ1-2
TGTGCCACCTTACAGGGGGGGAGCTATGGCTACACCTTC
CATLQGGSYGYTF
>TRBV12-3/TRBV12-4|NA|NA|TRBJ2-7
TGTGCCAGCAGTACAGGGTTCTCCTACGAGCAGTACTTC
CASSTGFSYEQYF
>TRBV7-2|NA|NA|TRBJ1-6
TGTGCCAGCAGCTTTTCCGGGCCGGGTTCACCCCTCCACTTT
CASSFSGPGSPLHF
>TRBV28|NA|NA|TRBJ2-3
TGTGCCACAGCATACACAGATACGCAGTATTTT
CATAYTDTQYF
>TRBV7-9|TRBD2|NA|TRBJ2-3
TGTGCCAGCAGTATGATCATAGCGGGGGGTATCTCGCGGGCGAGAACAGATACGCAGTATTTT
CASSMIIAGGISRARTDTQYF
>TRBV12-3/TRBV12-4|NA|few|TRBJ1-1
TGTGCCAGCAGCGAACCACCGGGTGGTTGGGCTTTCTTT
CASSEPPGGWAFF
>TRBV19|NA|many|TRBJ2-2
TGTGCCAGTGCAGGGGCTAACACCGGGGAGCTGTTTTTT
CASAGANTGELFF
>TRBV6-5|NA|NA|TRBJ1-5
TGTGCCAGCAGCAACGGACAGTGGGGGCCCCAGCATTTT
CASSNGQWGPQHF
>TRBV5-1|TRBD1|NA|TRBJ2-3
TGCGCCAGCAGCTTGGCAGGGACAGCCACAGATACGCAGTATTTT
CASSLAGTATDTQYF
>TRBV4-1|NA|few|TRBJ1-1
TGCGCCAGCAGCTGGGCTTTTGAAGCTTTCTTT
CASSWAFEAFF
>TRBV4-3|TRBD2|NA|TRBJ2-3
TGCGCCAGCAGCCAAGATCTGCCCCTACTAGCGCCCCTGGGTCGGGATACGCAGTATTTT
CASSQDLPLLAPLGRDTQYF
>TRBV7-9|NA|NA|TRBJ2-1
TGTGCCAGCAGCGAGGGGGGGTATGAGCAGTTCTTC
CASSEGGYEQFF
>TRBV6-4|NA|few|TRBJ2-1
TGTGCCAGCAGTGTACTAGCCTGCGAGCAGTTCTTC
CASSVLACEQFF
>TRBV7-9|TRBD1|few|TRBJ1-1
TGTGCCAGCAGCGGGGGACAGGTCCCTTTGGAAGCTTTCTTT
CASSGGQVPLEAFF
>TRBV27|NA|many|TRBJ1-1
TGTGCCAGCAGTTTTTCAGGGGAAGGGACTGAAGCTTTCTTT
CASSFSGEGTEAFF
>TRBV7-9|NA|NA|TRBJ2-6
TGTGCCAGCAGCTTATATGGAACCGGGGCCAACGTCCTGACTTTC
CASSLYGTGANVLTF
>TRBV2|NA|NA|TRBJ2-5
TGTGCCAGCAGGGGAAATCCGGAGACCCAGTACTTC
CASRGNPETQYF
>TRBV6-2/TRBV6-3|NA|few|TRBJ1-6
TGTGCCAGCAGTTACTCCGGGGCTCGTAATTCACCCCTCCACTTT
CASSYSGARNSPLHF
>TRBV5-1|NA|many|TRBJ2-3
TGCGCCAGCAGCTTCCCCCCCGGGACGCAAGGGGCAGATACGCAGTATTTT
CASSFPPGTQGADTQYF
>TRBV6-2/TRBV6-3|TRBD2|NA|TRBJ2-1
TGTGCCAGCATCACAACGGGGACTAGGGAAGAGCAGTTCTTC
CASITTGTREEQFF
>TRBV20-1|NA|NA|TRBJ2-5
TGCAGTGCAACAGACCCAACGGGCAAAGAGACCCAGTACTTC
CSATDPTGKETQYF